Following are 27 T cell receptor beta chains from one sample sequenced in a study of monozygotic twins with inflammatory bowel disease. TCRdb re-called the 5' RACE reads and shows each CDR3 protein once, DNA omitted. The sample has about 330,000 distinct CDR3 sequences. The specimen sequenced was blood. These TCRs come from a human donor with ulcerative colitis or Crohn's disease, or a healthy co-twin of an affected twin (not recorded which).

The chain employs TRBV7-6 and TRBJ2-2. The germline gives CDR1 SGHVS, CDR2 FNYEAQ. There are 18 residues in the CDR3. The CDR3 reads CASSLQLPVEAATGELFF. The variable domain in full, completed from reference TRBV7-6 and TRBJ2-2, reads GAGVSQSPRYKVTKRGQDVALRCDPISGHVSLYWYRQALGQGPEFLTYFNYEAQQDKSGLPNDRFSAERPEGSISTLTIQRTEQRDSAMYRCASSLQLPVEAATGELFFGEGSRLTVL.

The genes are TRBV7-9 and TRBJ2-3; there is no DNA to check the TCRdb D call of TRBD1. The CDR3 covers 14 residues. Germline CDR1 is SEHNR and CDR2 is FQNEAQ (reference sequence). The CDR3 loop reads CASSLNYPDYTQYF.

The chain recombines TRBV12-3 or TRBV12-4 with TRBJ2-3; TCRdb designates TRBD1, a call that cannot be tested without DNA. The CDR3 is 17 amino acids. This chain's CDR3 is CASSPSIGTGSTDTQYF.

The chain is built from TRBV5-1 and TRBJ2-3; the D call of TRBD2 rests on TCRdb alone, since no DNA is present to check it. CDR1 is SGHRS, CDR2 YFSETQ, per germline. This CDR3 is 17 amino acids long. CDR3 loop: CASSLVVAGDSTDTQYF.

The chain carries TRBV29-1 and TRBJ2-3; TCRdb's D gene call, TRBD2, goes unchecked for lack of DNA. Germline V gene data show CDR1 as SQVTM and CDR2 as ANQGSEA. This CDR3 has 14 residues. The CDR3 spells CSVESAGDTDTQYF.

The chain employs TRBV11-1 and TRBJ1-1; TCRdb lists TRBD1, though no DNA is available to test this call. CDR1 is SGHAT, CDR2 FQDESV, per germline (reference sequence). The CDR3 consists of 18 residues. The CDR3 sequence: CASSSTGDSNSENTEAFF.

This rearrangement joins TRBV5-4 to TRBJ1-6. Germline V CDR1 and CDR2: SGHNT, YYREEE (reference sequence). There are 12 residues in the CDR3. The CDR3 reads CASSLARGPLHF.

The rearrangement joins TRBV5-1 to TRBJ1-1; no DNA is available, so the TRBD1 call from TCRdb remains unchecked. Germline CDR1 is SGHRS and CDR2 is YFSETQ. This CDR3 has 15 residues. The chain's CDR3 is CASSTQQGLNTEAFF.

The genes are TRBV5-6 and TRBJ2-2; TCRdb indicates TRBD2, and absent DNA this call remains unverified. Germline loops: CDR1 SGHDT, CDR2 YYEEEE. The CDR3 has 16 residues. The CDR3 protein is CASSPSARRTNGELFF.

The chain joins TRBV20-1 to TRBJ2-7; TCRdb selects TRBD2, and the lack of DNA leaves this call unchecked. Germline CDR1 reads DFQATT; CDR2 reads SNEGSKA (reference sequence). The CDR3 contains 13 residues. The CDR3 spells CSAREAGSYEQYF.

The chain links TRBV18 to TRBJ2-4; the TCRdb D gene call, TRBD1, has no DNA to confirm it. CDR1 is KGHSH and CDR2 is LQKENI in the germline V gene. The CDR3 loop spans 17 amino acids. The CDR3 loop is CASSPYGTELAKNIQYF.

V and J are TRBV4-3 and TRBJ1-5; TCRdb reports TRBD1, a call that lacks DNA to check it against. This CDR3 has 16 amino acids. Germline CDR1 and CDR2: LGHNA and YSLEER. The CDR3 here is CASSQDSGYGNQPQHF.

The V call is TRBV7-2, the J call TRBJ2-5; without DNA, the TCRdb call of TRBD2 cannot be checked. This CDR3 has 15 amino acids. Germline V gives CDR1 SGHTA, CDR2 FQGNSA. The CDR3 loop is CASSLGGLVAGTQYF.

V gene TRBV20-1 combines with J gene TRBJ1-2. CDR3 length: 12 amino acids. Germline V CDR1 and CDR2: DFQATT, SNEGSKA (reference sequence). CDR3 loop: CSAKRGGYGYTF.

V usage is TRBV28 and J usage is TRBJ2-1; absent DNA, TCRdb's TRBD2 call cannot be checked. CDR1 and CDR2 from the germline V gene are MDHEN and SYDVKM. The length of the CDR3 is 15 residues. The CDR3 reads CASTLAGGSYNEQFF.

The CDR3 spells CASSFDVGTSKHNEQFF. This sequence joins TRBV5-1 and TRBJ2-1; with no DNA, the TCRdb D assignment of TRBD2 cannot be verified. The germline gives CDR1 SGHRS, CDR2 YFSETQ. CDR3 length equals 17 residues. The variable domain in full, with the rest retrieved from reference TRBV5-1 and TRBJ2-1, is KAGVTQTPRYLIKTRGQQVTLSCSPISGHRSVSWYQQTPGQGLQFLFEYFSETQRNKGNFPGRFSGRQFSNSRSEMNVSTLELGDSALYLCASSFDVGTSKHNEQFFGPGTRLTVL.

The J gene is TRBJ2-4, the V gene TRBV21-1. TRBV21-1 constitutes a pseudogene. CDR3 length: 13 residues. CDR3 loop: CASSARKRQIQYF.

CDR3 protein: CASSTQELNEKLFF. The chain is built from TRBV19 and TRBJ1-4. Germline V lookup: CDR1 LNHDA, CDR2 SQIVND (reference sequence). The CDR3 runs 14 residues.

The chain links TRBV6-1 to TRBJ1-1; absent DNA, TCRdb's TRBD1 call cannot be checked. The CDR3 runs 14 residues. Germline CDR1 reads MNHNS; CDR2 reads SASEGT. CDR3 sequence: CATRGNRMNTEAFF.

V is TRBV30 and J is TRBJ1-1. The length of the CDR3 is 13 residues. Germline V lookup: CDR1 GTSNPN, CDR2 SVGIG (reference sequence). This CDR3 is CAWSWQANTEAFF.

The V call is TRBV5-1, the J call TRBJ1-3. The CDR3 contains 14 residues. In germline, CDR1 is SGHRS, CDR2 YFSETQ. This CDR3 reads CASSLQNGGNTIYF. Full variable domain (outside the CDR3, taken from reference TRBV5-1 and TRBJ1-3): KAGVTQTPRYLIKTRGQQVTLSCSPISGHRSVSWYQQTPGQGLQFLFEYFSETQRNKGNFPGRFSGRQFSNSRSEMNVSTLELGDSALYLCASSLQNGGNTIYFGEGSWLTVV.

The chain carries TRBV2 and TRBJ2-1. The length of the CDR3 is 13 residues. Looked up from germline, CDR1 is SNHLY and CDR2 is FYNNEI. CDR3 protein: CASDEERYNEQFF.

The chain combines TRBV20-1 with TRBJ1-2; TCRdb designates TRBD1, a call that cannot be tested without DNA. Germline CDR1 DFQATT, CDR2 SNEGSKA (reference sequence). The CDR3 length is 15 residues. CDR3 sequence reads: CSARDSAQGNYGYTF.

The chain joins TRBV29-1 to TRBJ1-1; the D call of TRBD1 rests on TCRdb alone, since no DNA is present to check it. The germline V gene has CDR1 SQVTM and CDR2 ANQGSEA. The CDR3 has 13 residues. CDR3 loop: CSVGGQSNTEAFF.

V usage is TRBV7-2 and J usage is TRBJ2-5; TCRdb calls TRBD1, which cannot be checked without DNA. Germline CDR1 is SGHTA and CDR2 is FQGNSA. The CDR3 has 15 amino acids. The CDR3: CASSLGGRGLETQYF. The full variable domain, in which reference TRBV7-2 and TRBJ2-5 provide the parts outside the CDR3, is GAGVSQSPSNKVTEKGKDVELRCDPISGHTALYWYRQSLGQGLEFLIYFQGNSAPDKSGLPSDRFSAERTGGSVSTLTIQRTQQEDSAVYLCASSLGGRGLETQYFGPGTRLLVL.

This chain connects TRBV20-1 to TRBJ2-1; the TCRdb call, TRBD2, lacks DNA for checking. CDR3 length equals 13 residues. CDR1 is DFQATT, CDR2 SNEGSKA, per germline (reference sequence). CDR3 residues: CSARRGENNEQFF.

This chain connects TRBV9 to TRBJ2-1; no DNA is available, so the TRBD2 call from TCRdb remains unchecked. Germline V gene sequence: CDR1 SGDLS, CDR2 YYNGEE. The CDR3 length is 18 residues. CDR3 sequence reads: CASSVGVAGAPHYNEQFF.